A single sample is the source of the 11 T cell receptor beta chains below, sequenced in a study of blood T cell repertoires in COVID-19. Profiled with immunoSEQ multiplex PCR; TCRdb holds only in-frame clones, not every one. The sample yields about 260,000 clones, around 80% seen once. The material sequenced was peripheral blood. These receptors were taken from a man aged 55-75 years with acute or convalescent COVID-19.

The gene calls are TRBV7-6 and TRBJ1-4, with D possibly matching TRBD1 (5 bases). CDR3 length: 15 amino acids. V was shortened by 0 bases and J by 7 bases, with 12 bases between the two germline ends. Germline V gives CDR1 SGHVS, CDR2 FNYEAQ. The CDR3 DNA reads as TGTGCCAGCAGCTTAGCCGCGGGACGCGGTGAAAAACTGTTTTTT. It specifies CASSLAAGRGEKLFF.

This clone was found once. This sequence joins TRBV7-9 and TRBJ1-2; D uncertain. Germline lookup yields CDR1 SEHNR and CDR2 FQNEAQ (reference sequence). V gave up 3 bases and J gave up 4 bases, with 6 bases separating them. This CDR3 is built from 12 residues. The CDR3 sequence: CASSFRVYGYTF. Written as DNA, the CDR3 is TGTGCCAGCAGCTTTCGTGTCTATGGCTACACCTTC.

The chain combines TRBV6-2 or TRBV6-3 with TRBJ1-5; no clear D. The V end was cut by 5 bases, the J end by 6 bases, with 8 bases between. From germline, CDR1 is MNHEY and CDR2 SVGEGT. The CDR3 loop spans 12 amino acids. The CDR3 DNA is TGTGCCAGCAGTACGCTCGGTCAGCCCCAGCATTTT. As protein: CASSTLGQPQHF.

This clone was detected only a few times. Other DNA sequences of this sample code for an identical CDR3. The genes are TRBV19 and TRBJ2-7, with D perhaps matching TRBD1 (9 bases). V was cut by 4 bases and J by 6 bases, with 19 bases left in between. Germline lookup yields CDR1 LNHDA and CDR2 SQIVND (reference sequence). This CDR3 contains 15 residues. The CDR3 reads CASSNTGGREGEQYF. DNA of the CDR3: TGTGCCAGTAGTAATACAGGGGGCCGGGAGGGCGAGCAGTACTTC.

CDR3 nucleotides: TGTGCCAGCTCACCTCAGGAGGGGAACACCGGGGAGCTGTTTTTT. Amino acid sequence: CASSPQEGNTGELFF. The rearrangement links TRBV18 to TRBJ2-2, with a tentative D call TRBD2 (6 bases). V dropped 3 bases and J dropped 1 base, with 9 bases sitting between them. The CDR3 spans 15 residues. CDR1 and CDR2 from the germline V gene are KGHSH and LQKENI.

CDR3 sequence (DNA): TGTGCCAGCAGATGGGGTCTAGGACAGACCGTCGGGGAGCAGTACTTC. Protein sequence: CASRWGLGQTVGEQYF. V gene TRBV5-5 combines with J gene TRBJ2-7, with a possible D match to TRBD1 (6 bases). This CDR3 is 16 amino acids long. The V end lost 5 bases, the J end lost 7 bases, and 25 bases lay between the germline ends. Germline CDR1 SGHKS, CDR2 YYEKEE (reference sequence).

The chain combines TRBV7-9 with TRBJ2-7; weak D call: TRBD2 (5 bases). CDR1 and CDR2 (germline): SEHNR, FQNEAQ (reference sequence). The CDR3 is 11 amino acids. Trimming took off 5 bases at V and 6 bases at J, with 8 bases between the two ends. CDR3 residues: CASSEGPEQYF. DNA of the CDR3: TGTGCCAGCAGCGAGGGCCCCGAGCAGTACTTC.

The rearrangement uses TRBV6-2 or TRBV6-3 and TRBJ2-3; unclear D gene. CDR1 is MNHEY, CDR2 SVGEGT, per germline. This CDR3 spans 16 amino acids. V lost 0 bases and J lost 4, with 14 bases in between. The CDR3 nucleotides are TGTGCCAGCAGTTACTCTGGAGTCCCCATATCAGATACGCAGTATTTT. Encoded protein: CASSYSGVPISDTQYF.

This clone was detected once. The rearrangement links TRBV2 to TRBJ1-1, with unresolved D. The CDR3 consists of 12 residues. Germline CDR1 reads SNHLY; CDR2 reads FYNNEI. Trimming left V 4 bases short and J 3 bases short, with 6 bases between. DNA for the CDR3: TGTGCCAGCAGTGGCGAGGACACTGAAGCTTTCTTT. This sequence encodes CASSGEDTEAFF.

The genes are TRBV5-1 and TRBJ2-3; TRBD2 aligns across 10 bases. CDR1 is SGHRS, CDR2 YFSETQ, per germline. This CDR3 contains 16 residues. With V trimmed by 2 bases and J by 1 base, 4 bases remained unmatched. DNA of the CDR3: TGCGCCAGCAGCTTCGGACTAGCGGACGGCACAGATACGCAGTATTTT. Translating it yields CASSFGLADGTDTQYF.

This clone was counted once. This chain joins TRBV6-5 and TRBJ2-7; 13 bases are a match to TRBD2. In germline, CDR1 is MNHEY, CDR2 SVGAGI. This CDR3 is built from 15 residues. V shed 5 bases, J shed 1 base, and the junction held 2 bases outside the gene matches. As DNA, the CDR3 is TGTGCCAGCAGTAGGGGACTAGCGGGATCCTACGAGCAGTACTTC. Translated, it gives CASSRGLAGSYEQYF.